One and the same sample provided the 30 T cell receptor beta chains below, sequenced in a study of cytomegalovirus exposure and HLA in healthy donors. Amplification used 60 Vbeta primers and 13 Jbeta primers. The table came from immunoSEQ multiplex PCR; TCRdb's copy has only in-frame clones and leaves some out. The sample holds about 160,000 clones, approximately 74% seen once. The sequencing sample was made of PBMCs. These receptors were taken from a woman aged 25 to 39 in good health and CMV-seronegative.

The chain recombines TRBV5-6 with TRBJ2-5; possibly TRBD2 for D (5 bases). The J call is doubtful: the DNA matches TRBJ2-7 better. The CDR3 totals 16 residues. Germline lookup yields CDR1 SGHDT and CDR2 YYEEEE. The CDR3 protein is CASSLVGGAASYEQYF. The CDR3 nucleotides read TGTGCCAGCAGCTTGGTAGGAGGAGCGGCGAGCTACGAGCAGTACTTC.

The CDR3 DNA is TGTGCCAGCAGCTCCGGGGGGACTGGCTACGAGCAGTACTTC. This gives the protein CASSSGGTGYEQYF. The V and J genes are TRBV7-2 and TRBJ2-7; TRBD2 matches at 7 bases. Germline values: CDR1 SGHTA, CDR2 FQGNSA. V was pared by 4 bases and J by 3 bases, with 6 bases of the junction left unmatched. CDR3 length equals 14 residues.

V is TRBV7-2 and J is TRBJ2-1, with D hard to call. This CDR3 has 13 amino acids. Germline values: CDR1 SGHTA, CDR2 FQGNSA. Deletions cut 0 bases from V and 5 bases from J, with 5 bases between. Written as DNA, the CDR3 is TGTGCCAGCAGCTTAGCGCGGAACAATGAGCAGTTCTTC. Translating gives CASSLARNNEQFF.

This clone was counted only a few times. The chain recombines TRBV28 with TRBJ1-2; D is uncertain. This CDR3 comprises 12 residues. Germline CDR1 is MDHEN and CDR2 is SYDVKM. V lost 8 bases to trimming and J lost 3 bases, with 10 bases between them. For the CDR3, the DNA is TGTGCCAGCCAGAGTCGGGACTATGGCTACACCTTC. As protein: CASQSRDYGYTF.

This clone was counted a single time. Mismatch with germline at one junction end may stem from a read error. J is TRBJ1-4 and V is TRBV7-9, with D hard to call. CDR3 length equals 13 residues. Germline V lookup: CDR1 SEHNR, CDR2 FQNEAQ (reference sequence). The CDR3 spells CSSSLAGNEKLFF. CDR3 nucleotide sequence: TGTTCCAGCAGCTTAGCCGGGAATGAAAAACTGTTTTTT.

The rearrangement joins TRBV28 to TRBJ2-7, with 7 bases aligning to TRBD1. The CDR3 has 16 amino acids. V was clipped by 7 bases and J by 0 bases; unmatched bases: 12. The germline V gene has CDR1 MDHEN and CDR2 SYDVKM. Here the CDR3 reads CASNPYRGSGSYEQYF. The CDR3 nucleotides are TGTGCCAGCAATCCTTACAGGGGCTCGGGCTCCTACGAGCAGTACTTC. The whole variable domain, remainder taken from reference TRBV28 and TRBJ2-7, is DVKVTQSSRYLVKRTGEKVFLECVQDMDHENMFWYRQDPGLGLRLIYFSYDVKMKEKGDIPEGYSVSREKKERFSLILESASTNQTSMYLCASNPYRGSGSYEQYFGPGTRLTVT.

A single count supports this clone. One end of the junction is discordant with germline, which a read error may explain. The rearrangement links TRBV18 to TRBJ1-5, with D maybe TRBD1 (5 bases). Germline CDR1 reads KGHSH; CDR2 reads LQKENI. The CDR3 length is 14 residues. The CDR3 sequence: CASSPRQNNQPQHF. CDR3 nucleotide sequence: TGCGCCAGCTCACCGAGACAGAACAATCAGCCCCAGCATTTT.

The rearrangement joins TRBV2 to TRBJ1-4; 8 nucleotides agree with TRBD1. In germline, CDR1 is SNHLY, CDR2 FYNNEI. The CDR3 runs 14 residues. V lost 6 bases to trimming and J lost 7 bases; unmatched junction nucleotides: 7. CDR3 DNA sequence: TGTGCCAGCAGACCAGGGGGCGCGGGTGAAAAACTGTTTTTT. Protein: CASRPGGAGEKLFF.

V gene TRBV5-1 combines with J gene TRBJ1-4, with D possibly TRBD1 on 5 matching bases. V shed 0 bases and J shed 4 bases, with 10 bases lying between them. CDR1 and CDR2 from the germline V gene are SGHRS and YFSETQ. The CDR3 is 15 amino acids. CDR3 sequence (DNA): TGCGCCAGCAGCTTGGCCGTGGGGGGTAATGAAAAACTGTTTTTT. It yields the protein CASSLAVGGNEKLFF.

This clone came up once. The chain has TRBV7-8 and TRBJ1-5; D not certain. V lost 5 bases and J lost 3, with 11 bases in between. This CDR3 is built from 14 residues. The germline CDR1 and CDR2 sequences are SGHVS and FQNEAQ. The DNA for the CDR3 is TGTGCCAGCAGCCCCTACCAGGACAATCAGCCCCAGCATTTT. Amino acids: CASSPYQDNQPQHF.

The CDR3 spells CASSFSGGQETQYF. CDR3 DNA: TGTGCCAGCAGCTTTAGCGGGGGACAAGAGACCCAGTACTTC. This chain links TRBV6-5 with TRBJ2-5, with 9 positions matching TRBD2. V lost 6 bases, J lost 2 bases, and 4 bases stayed unmatched. The CDR3 has 14 amino acids. CDR1 and CDR2 (germline): MNHEY, SVGAGI.

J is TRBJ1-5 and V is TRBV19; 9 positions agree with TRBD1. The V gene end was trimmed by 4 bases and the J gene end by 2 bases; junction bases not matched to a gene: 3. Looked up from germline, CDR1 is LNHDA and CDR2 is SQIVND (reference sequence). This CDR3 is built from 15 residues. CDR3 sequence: CASSTDRGGNQPQHF. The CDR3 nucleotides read TGTGCCAGTAGTACCGACAGGGGGGGCAATCAGCCCCAGCATTTT.

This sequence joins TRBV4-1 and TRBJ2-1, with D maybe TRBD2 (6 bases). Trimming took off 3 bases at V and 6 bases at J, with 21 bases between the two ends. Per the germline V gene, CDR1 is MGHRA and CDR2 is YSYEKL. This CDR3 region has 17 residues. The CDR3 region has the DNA TGCGCCAGCAGCCATGGACGGGCGAGCGGGCCCCGCAATGAGCAGTTCTTC. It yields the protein CASSHGRASGPRNEQFF.

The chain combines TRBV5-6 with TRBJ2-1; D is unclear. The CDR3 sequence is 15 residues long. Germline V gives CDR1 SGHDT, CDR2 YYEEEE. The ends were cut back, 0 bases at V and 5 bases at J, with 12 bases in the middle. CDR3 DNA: TGTGCCAGCAGCTTGGATACCCTAACCCACAATGAGCAGTTCTTC. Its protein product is CASSLDTLTHNEQFF.

CDR3 residues: CASSKQGRPDTQYF. The DNA for the CDR3 is TGTGCCAGCAGTAAACAGGGGCGCCCAGATACGCAGTATTTT. The rearrangement links TRBV6-5 to TRBJ2-3; TRBD1 matches 7 bases. The CDR3 contains 14 residues. The V gene's germline CDR1 is MNHEY and CDR2 SVGAGI. After removal of 5 bases from V and 4 bases from J, the junction contained 6 bases not matched to a gene.

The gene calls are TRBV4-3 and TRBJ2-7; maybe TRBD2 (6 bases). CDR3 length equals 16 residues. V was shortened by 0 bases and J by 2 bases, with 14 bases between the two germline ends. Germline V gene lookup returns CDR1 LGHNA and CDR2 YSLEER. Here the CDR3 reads CASSQDLSRGTYEQYF. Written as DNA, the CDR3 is TGCGCCAGCAGCCAAGATCTCTCCCGGGGGACCTACGAGCAGTACTTC.

CDR3 nucleotide sequence: TGCGCCAGCAGCTGGGGCGGGAGTGAGACCCAGTACTTC. Protein product: CASSWGGSETQYF. This chain links TRBV5-1 with TRBJ2-5; 7 bases map to TRBD2. The trim removed 3 bases at V and 5 bases at J, leaving 4 bases unmatched. CDR1 SGHRS and CDR2 YFSETQ come from the germline V gene. The CDR3 runs to 13 residues.

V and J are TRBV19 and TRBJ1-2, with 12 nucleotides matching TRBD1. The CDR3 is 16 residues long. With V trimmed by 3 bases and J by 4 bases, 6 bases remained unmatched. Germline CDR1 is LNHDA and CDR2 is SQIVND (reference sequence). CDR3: CASSMGTGGGSYGYTF. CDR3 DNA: TGTGCCAGTAGTATGGGGACAGGGGGCGGAAGCTATGGCTACACCTTC.

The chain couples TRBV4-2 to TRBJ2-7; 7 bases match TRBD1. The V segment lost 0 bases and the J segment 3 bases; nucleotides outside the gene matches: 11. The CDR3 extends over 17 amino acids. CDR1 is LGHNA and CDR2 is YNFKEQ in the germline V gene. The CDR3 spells CASSQDLLTGAIYEQYF. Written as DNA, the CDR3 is TGTGCCAGCAGCCAAGACCTACTTACAGGGGCTATCTACGAGCAGTACTTC.

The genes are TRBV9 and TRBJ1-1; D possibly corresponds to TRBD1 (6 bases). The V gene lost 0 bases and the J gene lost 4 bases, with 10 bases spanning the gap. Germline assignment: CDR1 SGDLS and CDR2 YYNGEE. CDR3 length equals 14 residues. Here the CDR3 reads CASSVDAGATEAFF. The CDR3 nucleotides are TGTGCCAGCAGCGTAGATGCAGGGGCCACTGAAGCTTTCTTT. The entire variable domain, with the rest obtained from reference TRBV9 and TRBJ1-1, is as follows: DSGVTQTPKHLITATGQRVTLRCSPRSGDLSVYWYQQSLDQGLQFLIQYYNGEERAKGNILERFSAQQFPDLHSELNLSSLELGDSALYFCASSVDAGATEAFFGQGTRLTVV.

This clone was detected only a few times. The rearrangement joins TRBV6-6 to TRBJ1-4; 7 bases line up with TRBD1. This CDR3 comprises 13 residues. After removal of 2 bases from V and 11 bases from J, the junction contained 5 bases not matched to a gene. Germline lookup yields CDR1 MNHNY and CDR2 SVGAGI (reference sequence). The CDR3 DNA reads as TGTGCCAGCAGTTACCTAAACAGGGGTAAACTGTTTTTT. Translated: CASSYLNRGKLFF.

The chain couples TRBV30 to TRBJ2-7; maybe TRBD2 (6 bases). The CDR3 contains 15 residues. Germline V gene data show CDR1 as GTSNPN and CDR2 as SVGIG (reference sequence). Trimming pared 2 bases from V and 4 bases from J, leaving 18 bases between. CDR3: CAWSNPRGGGYEQYF. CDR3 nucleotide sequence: TGTGCCTGGAGTAACCCCCGGGGTGGAGGGTACGAGCAGTACTTC.

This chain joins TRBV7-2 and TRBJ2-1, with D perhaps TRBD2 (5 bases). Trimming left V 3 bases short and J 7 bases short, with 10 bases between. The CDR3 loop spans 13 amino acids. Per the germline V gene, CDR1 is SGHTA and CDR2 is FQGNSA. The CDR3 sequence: CASSFRGRNEQFF. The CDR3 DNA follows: TGTGCCAGCAGCTTCCGGGGAAGGAATGAGCAGTTCTTC.

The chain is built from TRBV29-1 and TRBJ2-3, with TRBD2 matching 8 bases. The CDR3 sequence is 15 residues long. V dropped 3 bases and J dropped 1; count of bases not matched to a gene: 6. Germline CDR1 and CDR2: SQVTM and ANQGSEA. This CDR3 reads CSVDPTSDGTDTQYF. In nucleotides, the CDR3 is TGCAGCGTTGACCCGACTAGCGACGGCACAGATACGCAGTATTTT.

The CDR3 nucleotides read TGTGCCAGCTTTCAAGACAGGGCAGGCACCGGGGAGCTGTTTTTT. Encoded protein: CASFQDRAGTGELFF. The genes are TRBV6-5 and TRBJ2-2, with 7 nucleotides matching TRBD1. Trimming took 8 bases from V and 4 from J; bases not matched to a gene: 10. The CDR3 extends over 15 amino acids. Germline V lookup: CDR1 MNHEY, CDR2 SVGAGI.

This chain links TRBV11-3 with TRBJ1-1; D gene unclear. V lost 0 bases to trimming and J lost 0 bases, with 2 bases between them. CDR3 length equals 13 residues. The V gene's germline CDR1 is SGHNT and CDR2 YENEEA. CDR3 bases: TGTGCCAGCAGCTTAGACGTGAACACTGAAGCTTTCTTT. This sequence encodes CASSLDVNTEAFF.

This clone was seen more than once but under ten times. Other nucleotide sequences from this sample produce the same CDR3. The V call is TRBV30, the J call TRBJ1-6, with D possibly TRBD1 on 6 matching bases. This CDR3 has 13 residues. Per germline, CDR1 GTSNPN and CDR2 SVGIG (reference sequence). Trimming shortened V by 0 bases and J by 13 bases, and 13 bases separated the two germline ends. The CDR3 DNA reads TGTGCCTGGAGTGTATCAGGGGCCGATCCCCTCCACTTT. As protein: CAWSVSGADPLHF.

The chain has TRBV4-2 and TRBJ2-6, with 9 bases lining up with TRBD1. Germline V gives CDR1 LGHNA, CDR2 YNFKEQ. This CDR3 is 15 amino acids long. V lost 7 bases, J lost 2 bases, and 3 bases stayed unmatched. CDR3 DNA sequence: TGTGCCAGCATGGGGGACAGGGCTGGGGCCAACGTCCTGACTTTC. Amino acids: CASMGDRAGANVLTF.

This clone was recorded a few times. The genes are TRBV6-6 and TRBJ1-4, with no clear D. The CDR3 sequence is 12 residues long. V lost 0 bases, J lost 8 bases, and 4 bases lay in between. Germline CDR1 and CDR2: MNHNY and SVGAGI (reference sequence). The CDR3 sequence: CASSYSEEKLFF. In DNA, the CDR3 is TGTGCCAGCAGTTACTCAGAGGAAAAACTGTTTTTT.

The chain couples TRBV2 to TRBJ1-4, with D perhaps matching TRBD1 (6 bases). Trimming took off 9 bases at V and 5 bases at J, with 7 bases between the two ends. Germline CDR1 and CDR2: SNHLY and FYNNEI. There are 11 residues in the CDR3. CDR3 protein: CASTGNEKLFF. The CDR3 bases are TGTGCCAGTACAGGGAATGAAAAACTGTTTTTT.